What follows are 10 T cell receptor beta chains derived from one specimen sequenced in a study of T cell responses to AZD1222 COVID-19 vaccine. Some clones are missing from TCRdb's copy, which holds only in-frame ones; the method was immunoSEQ multiplex PCR. The sample lists some 120,000 clones; about nine tenths were seen once. This specimen consisted of peripheral blood, obtained on day 0 of AZD1222 vaccination. The receptors shown here come from an adult in good health.

The chain employs TRBV3-1 (or the pseudogene TRBV3-2) and TRBJ1-2; D gene ambiguous. There are 15 residues in the CDR3. Germline V gene sequence: CDR1 LGHDT, CDR2 YNNKEL (reference sequence). The germline V and J ends were trimmed by 2 bases and 1 base, with 11 bases remaining between them. CDR3 nucleotide sequence: TGTGCCAGCAGCCAACGGCCGGGGTATAACTATGGCTACACCTTC. Its translation is CASSQRPGYNYGYTF.

J is TRBJ1-4 and V is TRBV7-3, with D possibly being TRBD1 (6 bases). CDR3 size: 15 residues. Trimming took off 5 bases at V and 4 bases at J, with 14 bases between the two ends. Germline lookup yields CDR1 SGHTA and CDR2 FQGTGA. The CDR3 reads CASSQGGGYNEKLFF. The CDR3 DNA sequence: TGTGCCAGCAGCCAGGGTGGGGGCTATAATGAAAAACTGTTTTTT.

V gene TRBV4-1 combines with J gene TRBJ2-7, with D perhaps matching TRBD1 or TRBD2 (5 bases each). V was pared by 6 bases and J by 2 bases, with 14 bases between. CDR3 length equals 14 residues. CDR1 MGHRA and CDR2 YSYEKL come from the germline V gene. The CDR3 nucleotides are TGCGCCAGCAGTCTAGGGACCGCAACCTACGAGCAGTACTTC. Protein sequence: CASSLGTATYEQYF.

This chain joins TRBV6-5 and TRBJ2-5; D may be TRBD1 or TRBD2 (6 bases each). In germline, CDR1 is MNHEY, CDR2 SVGAGI. Trimming pared 6 bases from V and 4 bases from J, leaving 15 bases between. There are 14 residues in the CDR3. CDR3: CASSGGFWGETQYF. CDR3 in DNA: TGTGCCAGCAGCGGGGGCTTCTGGGGAGAGACCCAGTACTTC.

The chain uses TRBV4-1 and TRBJ1-2; 9 bases agree with TRBD1. This CDR3 contains 15 residues. Germline V lookup: CDR1 MGHRA, CDR2 YSYEKL. With V trimmed by 1 base and J by 8 bases, 8 bases remained unmatched. The CDR3 bases are TGCGCCAGCAGCCAAGGGGCACAGGGGGCGTACGGCTACACCTTC. Translating gives CASSQGAQGAYGYTF.

The chain employs TRBV7-2 and TRBJ2-5; no clear D. The V end was cut by 6 bases, the J end by 4 bases, with 18 bases between. The CDR3 has 15 amino acids. The germline CDR1 and CDR2 sequences are SGHTA and FQGNSA. CDR3 DNA sequence: TGTGCCAGCAGGCCTTCGGGCGGTACCAGAGAGACCCAGTACTTC. It encodes CASRPSGGTRETQYF.

J is TRBJ1-4 and V is TRBV18, with TRBD1 matching over 7 bases. The length of the CDR3 is 14 residues. With V trimmed by 3 bases and J by 8 bases, 6 bases remained unmatched. Germline V gene sequence: CDR1 KGHSH, CDR2 LQKENI. As DNA, the CDR3 is TGTGCCAGCTCACCCCCGGGGACAGCAGAAAAACTGTTTTTT. This translates into CASSPPGTAEKLFF.

The rearrangement joins TRBV24-1 to TRBJ2-7, with 7 positions matching TRBD2. From germline, CDR1 is KGHDR and CDR2 SFDVKD. The V segment lost 3 bases and the J segment 4 bases; nucleotides outside the gene matches: 2. This CDR3 is built from 13 residues. This CDR3 is CATSDGGGYEQYF. The CDR3 DNA reads as TGTGCCACCAGTGATGGCGGGGGATACGAGCAGTACTTC.

The V and J genes are TRBV2 and TRBJ2-1; 8 nucleotides align to TRBD1. This CDR3 is 15 amino acids long. Germline loops: CDR1 SNHLY, CDR2 FYNNEI. V was pared by 6 bases and J by 4 bases, with 8 bases of the junction left unmatched. CDR3 bases: TGTGCCAGCAGGCCTCGGGACAGGAGGTACAATGAGCAGTTCTTC. Residues: CASRPRDRRYNEQFF.

This chain joins TRBV4-3 and TRBJ1-2, with a possible D match to TRBD1 (5 bases). The CDR3 totals 13 residues. V lost 0 bases and J lost 4, with 6 bases in between. From germline, CDR1 is LGHNA and CDR2 YSLEER. The CDR3 region is CASSQDQGYGYTF. In nucleotides, the CDR3 is TGCGCCAGCAGCCAAGATCAGGGCTATGGCTACACCTTC.